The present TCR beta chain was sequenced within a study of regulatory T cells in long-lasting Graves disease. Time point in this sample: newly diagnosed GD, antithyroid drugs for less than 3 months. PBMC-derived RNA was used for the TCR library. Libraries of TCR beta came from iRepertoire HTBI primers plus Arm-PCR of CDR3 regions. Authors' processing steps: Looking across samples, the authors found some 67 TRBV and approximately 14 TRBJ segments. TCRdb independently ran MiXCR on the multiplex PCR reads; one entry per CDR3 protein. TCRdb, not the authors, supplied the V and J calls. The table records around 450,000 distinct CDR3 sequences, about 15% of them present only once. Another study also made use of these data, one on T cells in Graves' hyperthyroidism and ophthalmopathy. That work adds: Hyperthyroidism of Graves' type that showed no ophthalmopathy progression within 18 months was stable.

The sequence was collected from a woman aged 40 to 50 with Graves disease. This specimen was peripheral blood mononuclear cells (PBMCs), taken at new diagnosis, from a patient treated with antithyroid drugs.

CDR3 DNA sequence: TGTGCCAGCAGCCAAGAGGCGTCCCGGCAGTTCTTC. Its translation is CASSQEASRQFF. This chain joins TRBV3-1 and TRBJ2-1; D unresolved. CDR1 and CDR2 (germline): LGHDT, YNNKEL (reference sequence). The CDR3 runs to 12 residues. With 0 bases removed from V and 12 bases from J, the gap between germline ends came to 9 bases.